This entry lists 18 T cell receptor beta chains sequenced from one sample in a study of immune evolution from preneoplasia to lung adenocarcinoma. Some clones are missing from TCRdb's copy, which holds only in-frame ones; the method was immunoSEQ multiplex PCR. The sample holds over 6,500 clones, approximately 85% seen once. The specimen sequenced was FFPE minimally invasive lung adenocarcinoma tissue. Receptors originate from a person of 80 years or more with lung adenocarcinoma.

V usage is TRBV28 and J usage is TRBJ2-3; a weak D match, TRBD1 (6 bases). Per germline, CDR1 MDHEN and CDR2 SYDVKM. Trimming pared 2 bases from V and 7 bases from J, leaving 10 bases between. The CDR3 length is 13 residues. In DNA, the CDR3 is TGTGCCAGCAGTTTAACAGGGATGTATACGCAGTATTTT. It is translated as CASSLTGMYTQYF.

This clone was found once. The chain employs TRBV4-2 and TRBJ2-4; tentative D call: TRBD2 (5 bases). Germline V gene lookup returns CDR1 LGHNA and CDR2 YNFKEQ. V gave up 1 base and J gave up 0 bases, with 16 bases separating them. The CDR3 spans 18 residues. The DNA for the CDR3 is TGTGCCAGCAGCCAAGCCCTGGCGGGCGATCTAGCCAAAAACATTCAGTACTTC. Translation: CASSQALAGDLAKNIQYF.

This chain uses TRBV7-9 with TRBJ1-1, with a possible D match to TRBD1 (6 bases). This CDR3 spans 14 amino acids. Trimming left V 3 bases short and J 5 bases short, with 13 bases between. Germline lookup yields CDR1 SEHNR and CDR2 FQNEAQ (reference sequence). The CDR3 coding sequence is TGTGCCAGCAGCTTGTACAGGGTGAGGACTGAAGCTTTCTTT. It specifies CASSLYRVRTEAFF.

Only one count was recorded for this clone. The chain joins TRBV25-1 to TRBJ1-1; the match to TRBD1 covers 9 bases. The junction had 9 bases not matched to a gene; V was cut back by 10 bases and J by 6 bases. CDR1 MGHDK and CDR2 SYGVNS come from the germline V gene. There are 13 residues in the CDR3. The CDR3 loop reads CATRTGAGAEAFF. The DNA of the CDR3 is TGTGCCACCCGGACAGGGGCTGGGGCTGAAGCTTTCTTT.

The V and J genes are TRBV30 and TRBJ1-1; 7 bases are a match to TRBD1. CDR1 is GTSNPN and CDR2 is SVGIG in the germline V gene (reference sequence). The CDR3 runs 13 residues. J was trimmed by 11 bases and V by 3 bases; bases with no gene match: 12. Here the CDR3 reads CAWSPPGQSVAFF. Written as DNA, the CDR3 is TGTGCCTGGAGCCCCCCGGGACAGAGCGTGGCTTTCTTT.

This rearrangement joins TRBV12-5 to TRBJ1-2, with D unclear. V shed 6 bases and J shed 8 bases, with 16 bases lying between them. CDR3 length: 13 residues. Germline CDR1 LGHNT, CDR2 FRNRAP. CDR3 loop: CASGSDFRRGYTF. The CDR3 DNA sequence: TGTGCTAGTGGATCCGATTTCCGAAGGGGCTACACCTTC. Variable domain in full (rest from reference TRBV12-5 and TRBJ1-2): DARVTQTPRHKVTEMGQEVTMRCQPILGHNTVFWYRQTMMQGLELLAYFRNRAPLDDSGMPKDRFSAEMPDATLATLKIQPSEPRDSAVYFCASGSDFRRGYTFGSGTRLTVV.

The gene calls are TRBV19 and TRBJ2-4, with a possible D match to TRBD1 (6 bases). The CDR3 length is 13 residues. Germline values: CDR1 LNHDA, CDR2 SQIVND (reference sequence). The V end lost 0 bases, the J end lost 6 bases, and 6 bases lay between the germline ends. CDR3 region: CASSIDRGNIQYF. DNA of the CDR3: TGTGCCAGTAGTATAGACAGGGGAAACATTCAGTACTTC.

V gene TRBV5-1 combines with J gene TRBJ1-4, with 10 nucleotides matching TRBD1. Germline V lookup: CDR1 SGHRS, CDR2 YFSETQ. The CDR3 totals 14 residues. The V and J ends lost 5 bases and 8 bases, in that order; junction bases with no gene match: 6. CDR3 region: CASRLTGGREKLFF. CDR3 bases: TGCGCCAGCAGGCTGACAGGGGGCAGAGAAAAACTGTTTTTT.

V usage is TRBV5-6 and J usage is TRBJ2-7; D unclear. The CDR3 runs 15 residues. Per germline, CDR1 SGHDT and CDR2 YYEEEE. The V end lost 6 bases, the J end lost 0 bases, and 16 bases lay between the germline ends. CDR3 sequence: CASTPGPLSSYEQYF. DNA for the CDR3: TGTGCCAGCACCCCGGGCCCCCTTAGCTCCTACGAGCAGTACTTC.

V is TRBV7-6 and J is TRBJ2-1; 11 bases fit TRBD2. This CDR3 comprises 18 residues. V gave up 5 bases and J gave up 2 bases; unmatched junction bases: 11. Germline-derived CDR1 and CDR2 are SGHVS and FNYEAQ. The CDR3 DNA reads as TGTGCCAGCAGCCCTGGGACTAGCGGTTACCAAACCTACAATGAGCAGTTCTTC. This codes for CASSPGTSGYQTYNEQFF.

The chain links TRBV13 to TRBJ1-1; 7 nucleotides align to TRBD1. V lost 5 bases and J lost 3; bases outside the gene matches: 9. This CDR3 has 15 amino acids. Germline CDR1 is PRHDT and CDR2 is FYEKMQ (reference sequence). CDR3 amino acids: CASSTGQVMDTEAFF. The CDR3 DNA reads TGTGCCAGCAGCACCGGACAGGTGATGGACACTGAAGCTTTCTTT.

V usage is TRBV7-9 and J usage is TRBJ1-2, with TRBD1 identical over 9 bases. The V segment lost 1 base and the J segment 8 bases; nucleotides outside the gene matches: 5. The length of the CDR3 is 14 residues. Germline V gene sequence: CDR1 SEHNR, CDR2 FQNEAQ (reference sequence). CDR3 loop: CASSLDRGQEGYTF. CDR3 nucleotides: TGTGCCAGCAGCTTAGACAGGGGGCAAGAAGGCTACACCTTC.

This sequence joins TRBV5-1 and TRBJ1-6; D gene uncertain. Trimming took off 0 bases at V and 7 bases at J, with 8 bases between the two ends. There are 14 residues in the CDR3. Germline lookup yields CDR1 SGHRS and CDR2 YFSETQ. The CDR3 bases are TGCGCCAGCAGCTTGGCACAGATCAATTCACCCCTCCACTTT. Translated: CASSLAQINSPLHF.

In its sample, this clone was seen a few times. V gene TRBV19 combines with J gene TRBJ2-3; the match to TRBD2 covers 9 bases. In germline, CDR1 is LNHDA, CDR2 SQIVND (reference sequence). With 7 bases clipped from V and 2 bases from J, the junction kept 4 bases outside the gene matches. The CDR3 is 14 amino acids. The CDR3: CASKSGRPTDTQYF. The CDR3 DNA reads TGTGCCAGTAAGAGCGGGAGGCCCACAGATACGCAGTATTTT.

V and J are TRBV14 and TRBJ1-3, with 7 bases lining up with TRBD1. Trimming removed 3 bases from V and 4 bases from J; junction bases left unmatched: 6. CDR1 is SGHDN and CDR2 is FVKESK in the germline V gene. The CDR3 is 15 residues long. The CDR3 reads CASSHRQGAGNTIYF. The CDR3 DNA sequence: TGTGCCAGCAGCCATCGACAGGGAGCAGGAAACACCATATATTTT.

The J gene is TRBJ1-1, the V gene TRBV19; no definite D call. The V and J ends lost 3 bases and 2 bases respectively, with 7 bases between them. This CDR3 has 13 residues. Germline values: CDR1 LNHDA, CDR2 SQIVND (reference sequence). DNA for the CDR3: TGTGCCAGTAGTATTACGCGTAACACTGAAGCTTTCTTT. Amino acids: CASSITRNTEAFF.

The chain is built from TRBV7-3 and TRBJ2-1; TRBD2 is a possible D gene (7 bases). From germline, CDR1 is SGHTA and CDR2 FQGTGA. Trimming removed 2 bases at V and 9 bases at J, with 17 bases between. CDR3 size: 15 residues. CDR3 residues: CASSLGGGRLVEQFF. DNA for the CDR3: TGTGCCAGCAGCTTAGGCGGGGGCCGGTTGGTTGAGCAGTTCTTC. Full variable domain (missing parts from reference TRBV7-3 and TRBJ2-1): GAGVSQTPSNKVTEKGKYVELRCDPISGHTALYWYRQSLGQGPEFLIYFQGTGAADDSGLPNDRFFAVRPEGSVSTLKIQRTERGDSAVYLCASSLGGGRLVEQFFGPGTRLTVL.

The chain links TRBV9 to TRBJ1-3; weak D call: TRBD1 (6 bases). The CDR3 sequence is 15 residues long. V was trimmed by 3 bases and J by 0 bases, leaving 10 bases between them. CDR1 and CDR2 from the germline V gene are SGDLS and YYNGEE. The CDR3 loop reads CASSGTGTSGNTIYF. In DNA form, the CDR3 reads TGTGCCAGCAGCGGTACAGGGACCTCTGGAAACACCATATATTTT.